The TCR beta chain described here comes from a study of T cell responses to AZD1222 COVID-19 vaccine. Whole-study findings and limits: Unmutated variant regions reportedly attract nearly half of all spike-specific TCRs. Regions 160-218 and 743-854 dominated among vaccine-associated CD4 TCRs spanning spike. The study found Spike-specific TCR breadth and depth rose after two AZD1222 doses.

This clone came up a few times. What it binds is unknown. Some clones are missing from TCRdb's copy, which holds only in-frame ones; the method was immunoSEQ multiplex PCR. The repertoire holds about 81,000 clones, 90% seen once, with 5% to 6% in the top ten. CDR3 size: 13 residues. The V end was cut by 7 bases, the J end by 2 bases, with 11 bases between. Germline CDR1 reads MNHEY; CDR2 reads SVGAGI. The TCR sequence derives from an adult who received the AZD1222 COVID-19 vaccine. This chain links TRBV6-5 with TRBJ1-2, with a possible D match to TRBD1 (5 bases). The specimen was peripheral blood, collected 28 days after the second AZD1222 dose. The CDR3 reads CASTAGTNYGYTF. The CDR3 nucleotides are TGTGCCAGCACGGCAGGGACGAACTATGGCTACACCTTC.